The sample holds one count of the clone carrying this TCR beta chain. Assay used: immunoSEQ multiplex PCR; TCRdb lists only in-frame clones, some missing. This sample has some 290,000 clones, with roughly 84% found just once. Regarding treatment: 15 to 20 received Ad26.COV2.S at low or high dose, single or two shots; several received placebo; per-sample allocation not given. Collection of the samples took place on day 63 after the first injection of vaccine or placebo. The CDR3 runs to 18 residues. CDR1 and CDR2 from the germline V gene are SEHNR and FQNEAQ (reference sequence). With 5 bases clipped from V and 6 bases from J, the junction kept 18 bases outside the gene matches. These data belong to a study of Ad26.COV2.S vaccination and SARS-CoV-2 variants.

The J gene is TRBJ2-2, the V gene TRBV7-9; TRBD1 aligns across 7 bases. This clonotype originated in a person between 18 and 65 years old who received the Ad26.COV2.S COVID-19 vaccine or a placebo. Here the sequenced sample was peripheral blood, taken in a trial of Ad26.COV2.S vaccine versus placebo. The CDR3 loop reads CASSLAGTVGHSSGELFF. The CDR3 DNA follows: TGTGCCAGCAGCCTCGCCGGGACAGTCGGTCATTCGTCCGGGGAGCTGTTTTTT.